Described below is a single T cell receptor beta chain sequence and its context. Its antigen is still unknown. TCRdb reprocessed the reads with MiXCR, giving one entry per CDR3 protein. The sample contains 95,000 to 120,000 distinct CDR3 sequences, 30% of which appear only once. Germline CDR1 reads SGHNT; CDR2 reads YYREEE (reference sequence). The V gene lost 3 bases and the J gene lost 5 bases, with 11 bases spanning the gap. The CDR3 covers 13 residues. This record comes from a study of T cell repertoires in cytomegalovirus infection. About the study: From public TCR beta signatures came an indication of both CMV infection and matching HLA type.

The sequence was collected from a human donor in good health (CMV status not recorded). Some clones in this sample may be carry-over from other donors' samples. The sample here was CD8+ T cells from cultured PBMCs, taken from culture after CMV antigen stimulation. The chain employs TRBV5-4 and TRBJ1-2, with D possibly being TRBD1 (5 bases). As DNA, the CDR3 is TGTGCCAGCAGCTCGGACGGGGCTTATGGCTACACCTTC. Its protein is CASSSDGAYGYTF.